The rows below give T cell receptor beta chains drawn from one sample of a study of control samples from healthy donors and cancer patients. Produced via immunoSEQ multiplex PCR; TCRdb's table is partial and in-frame only. The listing records roughly 200,000 clones. The sequenced material came from blood. Receptors originate from a woman aged 25 to 39 in good health. Each CDR3 is given with its conserved first and last residue. D genes are given only for firm matches.

v_gene	j_gene	d_gene	CDR3aa	CDR3nt
TRBV3-1/TRBV3-2	TRBJ1-2	NA	CASSPGTYGYTF	TGTGCCAGCAGCCCGGGCACCTATGGCTACACCTTC
TRBV4-2	TRBJ2-1	NA	CASSPFLYNEQFF	TGTGCCAGCAGCCCATTCCTCTACAATGAGCAGTTCTTC
TRBV9	TRBJ1-4	NA	CASSVAGGVGLGEKLFF	TGTGCCAGCAGCGTAGCTGGGGGCGTAGGATTAGGAGAAAAACTGTTTTTT
TRBV15	TRBJ2-3	TRBD2	CATSREAGGAPDTQYF	TGTGCCACCAGCAGAGAGGCCGGGGGGGCCCCCGATACGCAGTATTTT
TRBV5-1	TRBJ1-1	NA	CASSLPTGAIPEAFF	TGCGCCAGCAGCTTGCCGACGGGGGCGATCCCTGAAGCTTTCTTT
TRBV4-1	TRBJ1-2	TRBD1	CASSQPSTGYGYTF	TGCGCCAGCAGCCAACCCTCGACAGGGTATGGCTACACCTTC
TRBV7-2	TRBJ1-2	NA	CASSPQLNYGYTF	TGTGCCAGCAGCCCACAGCTTAACTATGGCTACACCTTC
TRBV4-1	TRBJ1-2	TRBD1	CASSRDGQESYGYTF	TGCGCCAGCAGCCGAGACGGACAGGAGTCCTATGGCTACACCTTC
TRBV5-4	TRBJ1-1	NA	CASSLGGGNTEAFF	TGTGCCAGCAGCTTGGGAGGGGGGAACACTGAAGCTTTCTTT
TRBV18	TRBJ2-5	NA	CASSPPSGALQETQYF	TGTGCCAGCTCACCACCCTCCGGAGCCTTACAAGAGACCCAGTACTTC
TRBV4-2	TRBJ2-1	TRBD2	CASGVGGGLVAEQFF	TGTGCCAGCGGGGTTGGCGGGGGTCTGGTGGCTGAGCAGTTCTTC
TRBV19	TRBJ1-6	NA	CASSIGRVNNSPLHF	TGTGCCAGTAGTATCGGCAGGGTCAACAATTCACCCCTCCACTTT
TRBV6-1	TRBJ1-1	NA	CASSEARGRRAEAFF	TGTGCCAGCAGTGAAGCGCGGGGGCGCAGGGCTGAAGCTTTCTTT
TRBV3-1/TRBV3-2	TRBJ1-2	NA	CASSPLDSLYGYTF	TGTGCCAGCAGCCCGTTGGACAGCCTTTATGGCTACACCTTC
TRBV27	TRBJ2-3	NA	CASSLSGRRLTTDTQYF	TGTGCCAGCAGTTTATCGGGTCGGCGACTTACCACAGATACGCAGTATTTT
TRBV5-6	TRBJ2-7	NA	CASSLRGYEQYF	TGTGCCAGCAGCTTGAGGGGATACGAGCAGTACTTC
TRBV28	TRBJ1-1	NA	CASSVFRAPQTMNTEAFF	TGTGCCAGCAGCGTTTTTCGCGCCCCTCAAACCATGAACACTGAAGCTTTCTTT
TRBV11-2	TRBJ1-6	NA	CASSPGGSYSPLHF	TGTGCCAGCAGCCCAGGCGGGTCTTATTCACCCCTCCACTTT
TRBV2	TRBJ1-1	NA	CANCGGDNEAFF	TGTGCAAACTGCGGGGGGGACAATGAAGCTTTCTTT
TRBV7-2	TRBJ2-1	NA	CASSSQGGTGLEQFF	TGTGCCAGCAGCTCCCAGGGCGGGACGGGCCTTGAGCAGTTCTTC
TRBV10-2	TRBJ1-5	TRBD1	CASRTQGAGQPQHF	TGCGCCAGCAGGACACAGGGGGCTGGTCAGCCCCAGCATTTT
TRBV10-1	TRBJ2-1	TRBD1	CASSESTGTGESEQFF	TGCGCCAGCAGTGAGTCTACCGGGACAGGGGAGAGTGAGCAGTTCTTC
TRBV19	TRBJ1-5	NA	CASSGSASNQPQHF	TGTGCCAGTAGCGGCAGTGCGAGCAATCAGCCCCAGCATTTT
TRBV4-1	TRBJ1-2	NA	CASSQATGLNYGYTF	TGCGCCAGCAGCCAAGCCACAGGTCTTAACTATGGCTACACCTTC
TRBV5-1	TRBJ1-1	TRBD1	CASREGTGGTEAFF	TGCGCCAGCAGGGAAGGGACAGGGGGAACGGAAGCTTTCTTT
TRBV19	TRBJ1-2	TRBD1	CASSTYTGTGNGYTF	TGTGCCAGTAGTACCTATACCGGGACAGGGAATGGCTACACCTTC
TRBV19	TRBJ1-6	TRBD1	CASKKTGGAGGDSPLHF	TGTGCCAGTAAGAAGACAGGGGGCGCCGGAGGGGATTCACCCCTCCACTTT
TRBV28	TRBJ1-6	TRBD1	CASSLGQLSSPLHF	TGTGCCAGCAGTTTGGGACAGCTCTCTTCACCCCTCCACTTT
TRBV30	TRBJ1-5	NA	CAWSSSRNQPQHF	TGTGCCTGGAGTTCTAGTCGCAATCAGCCCCAGCATTTT
TRBV7-2	TRBJ2-5	TRBD2	CASSLSTSGAETQYF	TGTGCCAGCAGCTTGTCTACTAGCGGGGCAGAGACCCAGTACTTC
TRBV12-3/TRBV12-4	TRBJ2-7	NA	CASSYGGTAAYF	TGTGCCAGCAGTTATGGAGGGACAGCGGCTTACTTC
TRBV7-2	TRBJ1-2	NA	CASSLASGTSYGYTF	TGTGCCAGCAGCTTAGCTTCCGGGACCTCCTATGGCTACACCTTC
TRBV9	TRBJ2-3	NA	CASSVLHTDTQYF	TGTGCCAGCAGCGTTCTACACACAGATACGCAGTATTTT
TRBV19	TRBJ1-1	TRBD1	CASSPWDSETEAFF	TGTGCCAGTAGTCCTTGGGACAGTGAGACTGAAGCTTTCTTT
TRBV19	TRBJ2-2	NA	CASSPGREIGELFF	TGTGCCAGTAGTCCAGGCAGGGAAATCGGGGAGCTGTTTTTT
TRBV19	TRBJ1-1	NA	CASSATGNTEAFF	TGTGCCAGTAGTGCGACCGGCAACACTGAAGCTTTCTTT
TRBV19	TRBJ1-1	NA	CASTRWGDTEAFF	TGTGCCAGTACCCGGTGGGGGGACACTGAAGCTTTCTTT
TRBV19	TRBJ2-6	NA	CASSIDRHRGANVLTF	TGTGCCAGTAGTATTGACAGGCACCGTGGGGCCAACGTCCTGACTTTC
TRBV9	TRBJ1-3	NA	CASSNELKGNTIYF	TGTGCCAGCTCAAATGAGTTGAAGGGAAACACCATATATTTT
TRBV7-3	TRBJ2-1	NA	CASSRRPPPLSYNEQFF	TGTGCCAGCAGCCGAAGGCCCCCTCCTCTATCCTACAATGAGCAGTTCTTC